These 17 T cell receptor beta chains were sequenced from one sample in a study of blood T cell repertoires in COVID-19. Sequenced by immunoSEQ multiplex PCR; TCRdb stores in-frame clones only, minus some. Of roughly 230,000 clones listed, about 86% are singletons. Sequencing was done on a sample of PBMCs or T cells enriched from blood (not recorded which). The receptors shown here come from a man in his forties or fifties who had recovered from COVID-19.

The chain recombines TRBV5-1 with TRBJ1-5, with 7 bases fitting TRBD1. Germline loops: CDR1 SGHRS, CDR2 YFSETQ. The CDR3 runs 13 residues. V lost 3 bases and J lost 7; bases outside the gene matches: 4. CDR3: CASSSKQGQPQHF. The DNA for the CDR3 is TGCGCCAGCAGCTCCAAACAGGGGCAGCCCCAGCATTTT. The whole variable domain, filled in from reference TRBV5-1 and TRBJ1-5, reads KAGVTQTPRYLIKTRGQQVTLSCSPISGHRSVSWYQQTPGQGLQFLFEYFSETQRNKGNFPGRFSGRQFSNSRSEMNVSTLELGDSALYLCASSSKQGQPQHFGDGTRLSIL.

The rearrangement uses TRBV24-1 and TRBJ1-2, with D possibly matching TRBD1 (6 bases). Per germline, CDR1 KGHDR and CDR2 SFDVKD. CDR3 length: 15 residues. V gave up 2 bases and J gave up 2 bases, with 11 bases separating them. CDR3 region: CATSDSLGGNYGYTF. The CDR3 nucleotides are TGTGCCACCAGTGATTCTCTAGGGGGAAACTATGGCTACACCTTC.

The genes are TRBV11-3 and TRBJ1-2; no clear D gene. CDR1 SGHNT and CDR2 YENEEA come from the germline V gene. This CDR3 is 15 amino acids long. Trimming removed 0 bases at V and 5 bases at J, with 13 bases between. CDR3 protein: CASSLDQSVPYGYTF. As DNA, the CDR3 is TGTGCCAGCAGCTTAGATCAGTCCGTTCCTTATGGCTACACCTTC.

The chain combines TRBV7-2 with TRBJ1-1; possible D gene TRBD1, 5 bases. Germline V gives CDR1 SGHTA, CDR2 FQGNSA. With 5 bases removed from V and 1 base from J, the gap between germline ends came to 14 bases. This CDR3 comprises 15 residues. As DNA, the CDR3 is TGTGCCAGCAGCCCCTTAGGCGGGGGGAACACTGAAGCTTTCTTT. It translates to CASSPLGGGNTEAFF.

The chain couples TRBV20-1 to TRBJ1-1; TRBD1 might be the D (5 bases). Trimming took 3 bases from V and 7 from J, leaving 12 bases between them. The CDR3 runs to 12 residues. Germline V gene lookup returns CDR1 DFQATT and CDR2 SNEGSKA (reference sequence). CDR3 in amino acids: CSASLQGGEAFF. For the CDR3, the DNA is TGCAGTGCTAGTCTGCAGGGTGGTGAAGCTTTCTTT.

The chain has TRBV7-6 and TRBJ1-4; D perhaps matches TRBD1 (6 bases). Germline V gene data show CDR1 as SGHVS and CDR2 as FNYEAQ. V lost 1 base and J lost 3, with 18 bases in between. The CDR3 runs to 18 residues. The CDR3 nucleotides are TGTGCCAGCAGCTTAGTCTTTCCTCGGGGGGCATCTAATGAAAAACTGTTTTTT. Translating gives CASSLVFPRGASNEKLFF.

V and J are TRBV6-5 and TRBJ1-1; no clear D. Trimming took off 7 bases at V and 9 bases at J, with 9 bases between the two ends. This CDR3 contains 10 residues. Germline CDR1 is MNHEY and CDR2 is SVGAGI. The CDR3 coding sequence is TGTGCCAGCATTTCAGTTAAAGCTTTCTTT. Translation gives CASISVKAFF.

The gene calls are TRBV5-1 and TRBJ1-1, with 8 bases aligning to TRBD1. The germline CDR1 and CDR2 sequences are SGHRS and YFSETQ. V shed 2 bases and J 5 bases; nucleotides not matched to a gene: 5. The CDR3 sequence is 14 residues long. The CDR3 region is CASSFQTGVTEAFF. DNA for the CDR3: TGCGCCAGCAGCTTCCAGACAGGGGTGACTGAAGCTTTCTTT.

The chain links TRBV21-1 to TRBJ2-1; TRBD2 was called by the table and not checked on the DNA. TRBV21-1 is a documented pseudogene. This CDR3 contains 16 residues. This chain's CDR3 is CASSNKADPSYNEQFF. The DNA for the CDR3 is TGTGCCAGCAGCAACAAAGCGGACCCCTCCTACAATGAGCAGTTCTTC.

This clone showed up just once. The chain employs TRBV11-2 and TRBJ1-5; D is unresolved. Germline lookup yields CDR1 SGHAT and CDR2 FQNNGV. This CDR3 spans 13 amino acids. Trimming took off 0 bases at V and 5 bases at J, with 5 bases between the two ends. CDR3 nucleotide sequence: TGTGCCAGCAGCTTAGATCGCGATCAGCCCCAGCATTTT. It codes for CASSLDRDQPQHF.

The chain employs TRBV7-9 and TRBJ2-1; D is possibly TRBD1 (6 bases). Germline loops: CDR1 SEHNR, CDR2 FQNEAQ (reference sequence). The CDR3 consists of 12 residues. V lost 5 bases and J 8 bases, leaving 10 bases between the germline ends. CDR3 nucleotides: TGTGCCAGCAGCACCCACAGGGATGAGCAGTTCTTC. Protein: CASSTHRDEQFF.

The J gene is TRBJ2-3, the V gene TRBV5-1; D is possibly TRBD1 (6 bases). V was clipped by 0 bases and J by 2 bases, with 16 bases between them. The CDR3 has 17 residues. From germline, CDR1 is SGHRS and CDR2 YFSETQ. In DNA, the CDR3 is TGCGCCAGCAGCTTGGCCGTCGGACAGCGGAACACAGATACGCAGTATTTT. Its protein is CASSLAVGQRNTDTQYF.

This clone was counted once. The CDR3 DNA reads as TGCAGCGTTGTCTTCGGGGAGACCCAGTACTTC. It yields the protein CSVVFGETQYF. This chain uses TRBV29-1 with TRBJ2-5; D unresolved. The CDR3 is 11 residues long. Trimming removed 4 bases at V and 5 bases at J, with 8 bases between. In germline, CDR1 is SQVTM, CDR2 ANQGSEA.

The V call is TRBV5-1, the J call TRBJ1-2; TRBD1 might be the D (5 bases). V was clipped by 1 base and J by 4 bases, with 14 bases between them. In germline, CDR1 is SGHRS, CDR2 YFSETQ. The CDR3 has 15 residues. The CDR3 DNA reads as TGCGCCAGCAGCTTGCAGGCAGGGAAAAGCTATGGCTACACCTTC. It translates to CASSLQAGKSYGYTF.

The chain is built from TRBV9 and TRBJ2-7; 13 bases agree with TRBD2. The V segment lost 0 bases and the J segment 7 bases; nucleotides outside the gene matches: 7. CDR1 SGDLS and CDR2 YYNGEE come from the germline V gene. The CDR3 is made up of 16 amino acids. The CDR3, as DNA: TGTGCCAGCAGCGTAGCTGGGACTAGCGGGAACGGGGAGCAGTACTTC. It encodes CASSVAGTSGNGEQYF.

The chain couples TRBV3-1 (or the pseudogene TRBV3-2) to TRBJ1-2, with D possibly matching TRBD1 (6 bases). The germline V gene encodes CDR1 LGHDT and CDR2 YNNKEL (reference sequence). Trimming removed 3 bases from V and 2 bases from J, with 7 bases in between. The CDR3 consists of 13 residues. The CDR3 here is CASSHRGNYGYTF. The DNA for the CDR3 is TGTGCCAGCAGCCATAGGGGGAACTATGGCTACACCTTC.

J is TRBJ1-5 and V is TRBV5-1; TRBD1 agrees at 7 bases. Looked up from germline, CDR1 is SGHRS and CDR2 is YFSETQ. V was pared by 2 bases and J by 4 bases, with 3 bases of the junction left unmatched. The CDR3 is 14 amino acids. The CDR3 DNA follows: TGCGCCAGCAGCTTCGGACAGGCTAATCAGCCCCAGCATTTT. Protein product: CASSFGQANQPQHF.